The 10 T cell receptor beta chains in this list originate from one sample, sequenced in a study of cytomegalovirus exposure and HLA in healthy donors. The PCR was carried out with 60 Vbeta primers and 13 Jbeta primers. Repertoires were generated with immunoSEQ multiplex PCR, while TCRdb's copy carries only in-frame clones and drops some. The sample totals approximately 80,000 clones; its top ten clones hold 1.1%. What was sequenced was PBMCs. The receptors derive from a woman aged 25 to 45 in good health and CMV-seronegative.

The chain recombines TRBV19 with TRBJ1-1, with D possibly being TRBD1 (6 bases). CDR1 is LNHDA and CDR2 is SQIVND in the germline V gene (reference sequence). The length of the CDR3 is 13 residues. V was shortened by 6 bases and J by 3 bases, with 11 bases between the two germline ends. The CDR3 DNA is TGTGCCAGTAGACCCACAGGGTACACTGAAGCTTTCTTT. Its translation is CASRPTGYTEAFF.

V usage is TRBV19 and J usage is TRBJ2-6, with D perhaps TRBD1 (7 bases). This CDR3 has 17 residues. Germline V gene data show CDR1 as LNHDA and CDR2 as SQIVND (reference sequence). The ends were cut back, 10 bases at V and 0 bases at J, with 19 bases in the middle. In nucleotides, the CDR3 is TGTGCCACCCAGAACAGGGGAGGTTACTCTGGGGCCAACGTCCTGACTTTC. This gives the protein CATQNRGGYSGANVLTF. Full variable domain (outside the CDR3, taken from reference TRBV19 and TRBJ2-6): DGGITQSPKYLFRKEGQNVTLSCEQNLNHDAMYWYRQDPGQGLRLIYYSQIVNDFQKGDIAEGYSVSREKKESFPLTVTSAQKNPTAFYLCATQNRGGYSGANVLTFGAGSRLTVL.

The chain links TRBV6-4 to TRBJ2-3; 10 bases match TRBD1. This CDR3 spans 13 amino acids. Looked up from germline, CDR1 is MRHNA and CDR2 is SNTAGT. After removal of 5 bases from V and 7 bases from J, the junction contained 3 bases not matched to a gene. CDR3 loop: CASSTDRGNTQYF. The CDR3 DNA reads as TGTGCCAGCAGTACGGACAGGGGGAATACGCAGTATTTT.

This rearrangement joins TRBV6-1 to TRBJ1-5; 7 positions match TRBD1. Trimming took 6 bases from V and 3 from J; bases not matched to a gene: 5. In germline, CDR1 is MNHNS, CDR2 SASEGT. This CDR3 is 14 amino acids long. The CDR3 is CASRSGGNNQPQHF. For the CDR3, the DNA is TGTGCCAGCAGATCAGGGGGAAACAATCAGCCCCAGCATTTT.

J is TRBJ2-7 and V is TRBV5-6, with a possible D match to TRBD1 (6 bases). The CDR3 is made up of 15 amino acids. Germline V gene data show CDR1 as SGHDT and CDR2 as YYEEEE. V shed 1 base and J shed 6 bases, with 17 bases lying between them. The CDR3 loop is CASSLSGTSAAEQYF. In DNA form, the CDR3 reads TGTGCCAGCAGCTTGTCGGGGACATCTGCTGCCGAGCAGTACTTC.

The rearrangement joins TRBV27 to TRBJ1-2; perhaps TRBD1 as D (5 bases). This CDR3 region has 14 residues. CDR1 and CDR2 (germline): MNHEY, SMNVEV (reference sequence). Trimming left V 4 bases short and J 4 bases short, with 13 bases between. The CDR3 region is CASSSTDSFYGYTF. Written as DNA, the CDR3 is TGTGCCAGCAGTTCCACCGACAGCTTCTATGGCTACACCTTC.

The chain combines TRBV27 with TRBJ1-5, with D unclear. The V and J ends lost 4 bases and 11 bases respectively, with 12 bases between them. Germline assignment: CDR1 MNHEY and CDR2 SMNVEV (reference sequence). CDR3 length: 12 residues. CDR3 protein: CASSSPPGAQHF. CDR3 sequence (DNA): TGTGCCAGCAGTTCCCCCCCCGGAGCCCAGCATTTT.

The chain couples TRBV6-5 to TRBJ2-7, with 9 bases aligning to TRBD1. The V gene end was trimmed by 6 bases and the J gene end by 4 bases; junction bases not matched to a gene: 10. The CDR3 is 15 amino acids. CDR1 MNHEY and CDR2 SVGAGI come from the germline V gene. The CDR3 loop is CASRTDRGKGYEQYF. DNA of the CDR3: TGTGCCAGCAGGACCGACAGGGGGAAGGGATACGAGCAGTACTTC.

The chain employs TRBV18 and TRBJ1-2; 7 nucleotides align to TRBD1. This CDR3 contains 15 residues. Germline V CDR1 and CDR2: KGHSH, LQKENI. Trimming took 3 bases from V and 0 from J; bases not matched to a gene: 4. The CDR3 DNA is TGTGCCAGCTCACCGTCTGGGACAGCTAACTATGGCTACACCTTC. Its translation is CASSPSGTANYGYTF. The full variable domain, in which reference TRBV18 and TRBJ1-2 provide the parts outside the CDR3, is NAGVMQNPRHLVRRRGQEARLRCSPMKGHSHVYWYRQLPEEGLKFMVYLQKENIIDESGMPKERFSAEFPKEGPSILRIQQVVRGDSAAYFCASSPSGTANYGYTFGSGTRLTVV.

The chain is built from TRBV9 and TRBJ2-1, with D perhaps matching TRBD2 (7 bases). The CDR3 is 15 residues long. The V end was cut by 3 bases, the J end by 8 bases, with 18 bases between. Germline CDR1 is SGDLS and CDR2 is YYNGEE. The CDR3 sequence: CASSAGRGAGDEQFF. CDR3 DNA sequence: TGTGCCAGCAGCGCAGGTCGGGGGGCCGGGGATGAGCAGTTCTTC.